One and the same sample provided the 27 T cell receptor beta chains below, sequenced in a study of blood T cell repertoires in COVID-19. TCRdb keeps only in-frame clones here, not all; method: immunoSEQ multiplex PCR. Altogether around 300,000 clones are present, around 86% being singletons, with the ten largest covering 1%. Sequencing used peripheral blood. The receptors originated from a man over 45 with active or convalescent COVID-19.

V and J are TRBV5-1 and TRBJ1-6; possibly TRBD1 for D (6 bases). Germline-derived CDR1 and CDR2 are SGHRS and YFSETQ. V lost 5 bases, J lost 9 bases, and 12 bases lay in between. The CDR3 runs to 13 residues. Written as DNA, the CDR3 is TGCGCCAGCAGTTCCGGACAGTCTTCACCCCTCCACTTT. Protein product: CASSSGQSSPLHF.

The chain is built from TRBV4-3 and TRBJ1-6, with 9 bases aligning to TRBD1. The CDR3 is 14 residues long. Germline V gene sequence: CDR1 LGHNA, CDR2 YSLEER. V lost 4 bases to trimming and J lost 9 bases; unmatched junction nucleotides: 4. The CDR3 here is CASSLTGGLSPLHF. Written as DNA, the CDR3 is TGCGCCAGCAGCCTAACAGGGGGCCTTTCACCCCTCCACTTT.

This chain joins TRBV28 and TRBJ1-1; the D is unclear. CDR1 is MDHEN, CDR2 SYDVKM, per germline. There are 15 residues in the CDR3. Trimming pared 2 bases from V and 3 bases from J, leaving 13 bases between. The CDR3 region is CASSLNPGSDTEAFF. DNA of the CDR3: TGTGCCAGCAGTTTAAACCCCGGTAGCGACACTGAAGCTTTCTTT.

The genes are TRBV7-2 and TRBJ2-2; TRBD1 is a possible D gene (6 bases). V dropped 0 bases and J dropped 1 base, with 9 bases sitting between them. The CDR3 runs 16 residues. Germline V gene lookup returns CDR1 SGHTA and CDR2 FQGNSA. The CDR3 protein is CASSLAGRGNTGELFF. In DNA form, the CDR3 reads TGTGCCAGCAGCTTAGCGGGCAGGGGGAACACCGGGGAGCTGTTTTTT.

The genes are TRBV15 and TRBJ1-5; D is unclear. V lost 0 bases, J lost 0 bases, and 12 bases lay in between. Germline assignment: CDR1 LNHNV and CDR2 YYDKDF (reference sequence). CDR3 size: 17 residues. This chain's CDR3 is CATSRDMAVDSNQPQHF. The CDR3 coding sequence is TGTGCCACCAGCAGAGATATGGCAGTCGATAGCAATCAGCCCCAGCATTTT.

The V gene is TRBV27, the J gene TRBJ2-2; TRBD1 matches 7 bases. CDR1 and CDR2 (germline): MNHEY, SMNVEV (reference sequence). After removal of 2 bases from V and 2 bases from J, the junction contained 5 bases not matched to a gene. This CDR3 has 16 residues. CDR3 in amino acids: CASSLKTGTNTGELFF. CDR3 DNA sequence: TGTGCCAGCAGTTTAAAGACAGGGACAAACACCGGGGAGCTGTTTTTT.

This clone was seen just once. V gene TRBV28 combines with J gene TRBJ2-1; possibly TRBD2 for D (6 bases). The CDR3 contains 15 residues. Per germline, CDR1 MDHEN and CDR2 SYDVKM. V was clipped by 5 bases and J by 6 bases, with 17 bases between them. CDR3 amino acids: CASSVRDSRGNEQFF. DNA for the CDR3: TGTGCCAGCAGTGTCCGGGACTCTAGGGGCAATGAGCAGTTCTTC.

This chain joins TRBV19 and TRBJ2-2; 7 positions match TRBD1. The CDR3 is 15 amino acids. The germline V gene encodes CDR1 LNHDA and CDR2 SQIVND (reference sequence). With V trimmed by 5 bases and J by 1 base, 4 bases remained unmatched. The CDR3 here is CASSFRQGNTGELFF. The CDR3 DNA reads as TGTGCCAGTAGTTTTAGACAGGGGAACACCGGGGAGCTGTTTTTT. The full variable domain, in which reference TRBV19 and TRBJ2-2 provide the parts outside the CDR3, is DGGITQSPKYLFRKEGQNVTLSCEQNLNHDAMYWYRQDPGQGLRLIYYSQIVNDFQKGDIAEGYSVSREKKESFPLTVTSAQKNPTAFYLCASSFRQGNTGELFFGEGSRLTVL.

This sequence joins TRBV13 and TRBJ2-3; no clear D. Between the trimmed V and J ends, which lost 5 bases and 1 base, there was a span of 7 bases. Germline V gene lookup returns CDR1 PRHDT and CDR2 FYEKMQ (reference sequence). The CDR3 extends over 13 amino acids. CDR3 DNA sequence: TGTGCCAGCAGCCTTCGGGGCACAGATACGCAGTATTTT. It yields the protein CASSLRGTDTQYF.

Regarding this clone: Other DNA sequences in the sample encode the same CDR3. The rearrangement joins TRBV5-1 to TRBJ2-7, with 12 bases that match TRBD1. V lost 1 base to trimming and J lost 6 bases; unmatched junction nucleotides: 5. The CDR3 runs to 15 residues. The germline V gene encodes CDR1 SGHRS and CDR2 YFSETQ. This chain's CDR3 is CASSLLGTGGSEQYF. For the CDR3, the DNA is TGCGCCAGCAGCTTGCTGGGGACAGGGGGCTCCGAGCAGTACTTC.

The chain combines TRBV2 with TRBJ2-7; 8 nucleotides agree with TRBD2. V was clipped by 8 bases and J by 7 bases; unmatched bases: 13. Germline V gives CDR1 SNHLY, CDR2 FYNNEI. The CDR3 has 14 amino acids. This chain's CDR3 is CASVREGRTGEQYF. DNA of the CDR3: TGTGCCAGCGTCCGGGAGGGCCGTACGGGAGAGCAGTACTTC. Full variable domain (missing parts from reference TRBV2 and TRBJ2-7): EPEVTQTPSHQVTQMGQEVILRCVPISNHLYFYWYRQILGQKVEFLVSFYNNEISEKSEIFDDQFSVERPDGSNFTLKIRSTKLEDSAMYFCASVREGRTGEQYFGPGTRLTVT.

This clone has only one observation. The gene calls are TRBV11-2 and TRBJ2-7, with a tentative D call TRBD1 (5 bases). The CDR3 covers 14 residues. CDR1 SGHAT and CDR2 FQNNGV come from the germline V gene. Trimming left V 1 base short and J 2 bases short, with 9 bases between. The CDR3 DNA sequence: TGTGCCAGCAGCTTAGCCTTGACAGCCTACGAGCAGTACTTC. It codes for CASSLALTAYEQYF.

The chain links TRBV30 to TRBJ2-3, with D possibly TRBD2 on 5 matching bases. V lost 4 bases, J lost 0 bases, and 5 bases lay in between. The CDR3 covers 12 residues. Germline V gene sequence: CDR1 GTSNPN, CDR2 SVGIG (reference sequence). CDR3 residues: CAWTGSTDTQYF. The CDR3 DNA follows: TGTGCCTGGACGGGGAGCACAGATACGCAGTATTTT.

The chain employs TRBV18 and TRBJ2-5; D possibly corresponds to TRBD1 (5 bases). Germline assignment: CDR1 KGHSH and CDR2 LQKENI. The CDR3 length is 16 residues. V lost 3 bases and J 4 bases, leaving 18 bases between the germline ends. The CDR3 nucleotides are TGTGCCAGCTCACCCTACTCGACAGTACATGGAGAGACCCAGTACTTC. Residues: CASSPYSTVHGETQYF.

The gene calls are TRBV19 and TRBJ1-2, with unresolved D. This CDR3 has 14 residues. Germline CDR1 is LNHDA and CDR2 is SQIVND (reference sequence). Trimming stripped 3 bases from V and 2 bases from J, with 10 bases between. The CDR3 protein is CASSIPSRNYGYTF. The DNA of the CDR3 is TGTGCCAGTAGTATTCCCTCCAGGAACTATGGCTACACCTTC. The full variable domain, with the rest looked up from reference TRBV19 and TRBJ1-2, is DGGITQSPKYLFRKEGQNVTLSCEQNLNHDAMYWYRQDPGQGLRLIYYSQIVNDFQKGDIAEGYSVSREKKESFPLTVTSAQKNPTAFYLCASSIPSRNYGYTFGSGTRLTVV.

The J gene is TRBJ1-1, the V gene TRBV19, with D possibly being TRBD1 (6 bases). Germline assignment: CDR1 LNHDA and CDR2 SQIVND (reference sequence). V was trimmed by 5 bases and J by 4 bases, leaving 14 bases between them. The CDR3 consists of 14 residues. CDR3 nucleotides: TGTGCCAGTAGTTGGGCAGGGGATTTCACTGAAGCTTTCTTT. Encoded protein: CASSWAGDFTEAFF.

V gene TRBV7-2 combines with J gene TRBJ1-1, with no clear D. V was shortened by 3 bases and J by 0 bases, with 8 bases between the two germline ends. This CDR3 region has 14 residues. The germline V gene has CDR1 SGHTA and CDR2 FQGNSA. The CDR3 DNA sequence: TGTGCCAGCAGCTTCCAGTTTATGAACACTGAAGCTTTCTTT. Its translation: CASSFQFMNTEAFF.

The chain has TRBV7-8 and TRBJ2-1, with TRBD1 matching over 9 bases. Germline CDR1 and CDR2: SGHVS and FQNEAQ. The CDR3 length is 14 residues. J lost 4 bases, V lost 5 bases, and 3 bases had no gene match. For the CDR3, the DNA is TGTGCCAGCAGCCCCGGGACAGGGTACAATGAGCAGTTCTTC. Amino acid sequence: CASSPGTGYNEQFF.

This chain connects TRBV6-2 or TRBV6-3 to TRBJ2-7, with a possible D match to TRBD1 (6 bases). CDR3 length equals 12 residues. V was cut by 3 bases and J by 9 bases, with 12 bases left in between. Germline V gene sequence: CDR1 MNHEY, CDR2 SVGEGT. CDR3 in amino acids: CASSYGQQRQYF. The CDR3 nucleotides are TGTGCCAGCAGTTATGGACAGCAACGGCAGTACTTC.

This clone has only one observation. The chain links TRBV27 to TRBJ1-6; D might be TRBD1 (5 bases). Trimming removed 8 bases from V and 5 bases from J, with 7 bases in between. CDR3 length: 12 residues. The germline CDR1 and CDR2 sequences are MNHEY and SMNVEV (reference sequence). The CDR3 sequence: CASAQDNSPLHF. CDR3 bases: TGTGCCAGCGCACAGGATAATTCACCCCTCCACTTT.

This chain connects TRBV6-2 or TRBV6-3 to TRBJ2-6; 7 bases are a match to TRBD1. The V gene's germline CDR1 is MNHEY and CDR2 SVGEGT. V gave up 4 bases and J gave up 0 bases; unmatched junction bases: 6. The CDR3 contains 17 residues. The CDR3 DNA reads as TGTGCCAGCAGTTCCTTGGACAGGACCTCTGGGGCCAACGTCCTGACTTTC. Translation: CASSSLDRTSGANVLTF.

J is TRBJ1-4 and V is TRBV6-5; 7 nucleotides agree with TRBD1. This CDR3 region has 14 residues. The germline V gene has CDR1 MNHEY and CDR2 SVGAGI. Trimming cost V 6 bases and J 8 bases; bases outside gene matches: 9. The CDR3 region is CASRTGAGGEKLFF. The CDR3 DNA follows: TGTGCCAGCAGAACAGGGGCGGGAGGGGAAAAACTGTTTTTT.

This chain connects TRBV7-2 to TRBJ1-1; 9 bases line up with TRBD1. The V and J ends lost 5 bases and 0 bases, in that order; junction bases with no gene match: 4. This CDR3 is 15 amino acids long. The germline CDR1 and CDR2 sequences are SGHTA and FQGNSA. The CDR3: CASSTGTGLNTEAFF. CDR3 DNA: TGTGCCAGCAGCACGGGGACAGGGCTGAACACTGAAGCTTTCTTT.

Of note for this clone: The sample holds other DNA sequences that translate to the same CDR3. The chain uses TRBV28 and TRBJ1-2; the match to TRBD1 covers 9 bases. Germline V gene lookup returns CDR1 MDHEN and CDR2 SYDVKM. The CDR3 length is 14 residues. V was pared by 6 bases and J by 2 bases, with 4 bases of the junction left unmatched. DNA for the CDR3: TGTGCCAGCAGGGGGACAGGGAGGAACTATGGCTACACCTTC. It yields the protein CASRGTGRNYGYTF.

CDR3 sequence reads: CASSSQIRTGGAGSPLHF. Written as DNA, the CDR3 is TGTGCCAGCAGCTCGCAGATACGGACAGGGGGCGCCGGTTCACCCCTCCACTTT. The V and J genes are TRBV5-4 and TRBJ1-6; 11 nucleotides match TRBD1. CDR3 length equals 18 residues. The V gene end was trimmed by 3 bases and the J gene end by 9 bases; junction bases not matched to a gene: 14. Germline CDR1 and CDR2: SGHNT and YYREEE (reference sequence).

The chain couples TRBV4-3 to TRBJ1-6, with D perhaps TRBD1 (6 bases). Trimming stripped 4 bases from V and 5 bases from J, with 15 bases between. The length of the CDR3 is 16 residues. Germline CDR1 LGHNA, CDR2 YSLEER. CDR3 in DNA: TGCGCCAGCAGCCGTACTATGGCAGGGGATAATTCACCCCTCCACTTT. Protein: CASSRTMAGDNSPLHF.

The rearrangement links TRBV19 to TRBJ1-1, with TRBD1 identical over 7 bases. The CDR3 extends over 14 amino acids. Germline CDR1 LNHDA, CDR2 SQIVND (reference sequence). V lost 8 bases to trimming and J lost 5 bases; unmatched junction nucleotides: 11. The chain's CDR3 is CASSYRGWETEAFF. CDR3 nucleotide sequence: TGTGCCAGTTCCTACAGGGGATGGGAAACTGAAGCTTTCTTT.